A selection of T cell receptor beta chains follows, all from one sample in a study of cytomegalovirus exposure and HLA in healthy donors. Sequenced by immunoSEQ multiplex PCR; TCRdb stores in-frame clones only, minus some. The sample includes 150,000 or so clones. What was sequenced was PBMCs. The source is a woman between 40 and 50 years old in good health and CMV-seropositive. Both conserved end residues are part of each CDR3. Each record gives: CDR3 DNA, CDR3 protein, V gene, D gene, J gene. D genes are given only for firm matches.

DNA: TGCAGCGCTGTCCCCTGGACAGGTCAAGAGACCCAGTACTTC
CDR3: CSAVPWTGQETQYF
V: TRBV29-1
D: TRBD1
J: TRBJ2-5

DNA: TGTGCCAGCAGCGTAGGAACAGCCAGTTGGGAGCCCCAGCATTTT
CDR3: CASSVGTASWEPQHF
V: TRBV9
D: -
J: TRBJ1-5

DNA: TGCAGCGTTGAAGATCAGGGGACAGGGGTTAACTATGGCTACACCTTC
CDR3: CSVEDQGTGVNYGYTF
V: TRBV29-1
D: TRBD1
J: TRBJ1-2

DNA: TGCGCCAGCAGTAACAGCGGCGAGCAGTACTTC
CDR3: CASSNSGEQYF
V: TRBV10-1
D: -
J: TRBJ2-7

DNA: TGTGCCAGCAGCGTAGTGGACTACTTGGGATCAGATACGCAGTATTTT
CDR3: CASSVVDYLGSDTQYF
V: TRBV9
D: -
J: TRBJ2-3

DNA: TGTGCCAGCGGCGGGGGGGCAAACACTGAAGCTTTCTTT
CDR3: CASGGGANTEAFF
V: TRBV2
D: -
J: TRBJ1-1

DNA: TGTGCCAGCAGTGACGGGCCGGAGGCAGATACGCAGTATTTT
CDR3: CASSDGPEADTQYF
V: TRBV6-4
D: -
J: TRBJ2-3

DNA: TGTGCCAGCAGCTTAGATGCTCGTAAGGGGTTCATAGATACGCAGTATTTT
CDR3: CASSLDARKGFIDTQYF
V: TRBV11-2
D: -
J: TRBJ2-3

DNA: TGTGCCACCAGCAGAGAACAGGCGCCTAACTATGGCTACACCTTC
CDR3: CATSREQAPNYGYTF
V: TRBV15
D: -
J: TRBJ1-2

DNA: TGTGCCAGCAGCGTAGCTTCCGACAGGGTCTACGAGCAGTACTTC
CDR3: CASSVASDRVYEQYF
V: TRBV9
D: TRBD1
J: TRBJ2-7

DNA: TGTGCCAGCAGCCTCTTGGCCGGGGTTTTCTCCTACGAGCAGTACTTC
CDR3: CASSLLAGVFSYEQYF
V: TRBV5-5
D: -
J: TRBJ2-7

DNA: TGTGCCAGTACCAGGGACAGGGGGCGAGGGATTAACAAGCAGCCCCAGCATTTT
CDR3: CASTRDRGRGINKQPQHF
V: TRBV19
D: TRBD1
J: TRBJ1-5

DNA: TGTGCCAGCGGCGGGCTCACCTACGAGCAGTACTTC
CDR3: CASGGLTYEQYF
V: TRBV28
D: -
J: TRBJ2-7